These T cell receptor beta chains were read from a single sample in a study of molecular identifiers for immune sequencing clone quantification. From the PCR reads, TCRdb called clonotypes with MiXCR, one entry per CDR3 protein. The sample comprises 97,000 or so distinct CDR3 sequences, roughly a quarter of which are singletons, and 0.94% rests with the top ten. The specimen was naive CD8+ T cells from blood, with Jurkat cell RNA spiked in. These receptors were collected from a human donor in good health. Some libraries in this study had Jurkat cell RNA spiked in. The CDR3 runs from the conserved cysteine through the conserved F or W. The D gene is left open where the match is weak. The size entry is marked missing in some rows and otherwise reads once, few, many or a size class.

CDR3 DNA	CDR3 protein	J gene	D gene	V gene	clone size
TGCGCCAGCAGCTTCGCTCGGGAGCAGTACTTC	CASSFAREQYF	TRBJ2-7	.	TRBV5-1	many
TGTGCCAGCAGTTTCCTAACTAGTAGGATTAGCACAGATACGCAGTATTTT	CASSFLTSRISTDTQYF	TRBJ2-3	.	TRBV27	many
TGTGCCAGCAGCTTAAATGTCGGGGAGACCCTGTACTTC	CASSLNVGETLYF	TRBJ2-5	.	TRBV13	.
TGTGCCAGCAGCCTCTCGACTTATGGCTACACCTTC	CASSLSTYGYTF	TRBJ1-2	.	TRBV6-2/TRBV6-3	few
TGCGCCAGCAGCCAAGGGACGGTCCGGGGGGGCGCGGACGAGCAGTACTTC	CASSQGTVRGGADEQYF	TRBJ2-7	TRBD2	TRBV4-3	medium-sized
TGTGCCAGCAGTTACTCTTTTGTAATCCCCGGGGAGCTGTTTTTT	CASSYSFVIPGELFF	TRBJ2-2	.	TRBV6-6	many
TGTGCCAGCTCGGACTGGAGGCCCGGCCCCTACGAGCAGTACTTC	CASSDWRPGPYEQYF	TRBJ2-7	.	TRBV6-1	many
TGTGCCAGCAGCTACACGAATGGACAGGGCCTTCAGTACAATGAGCAGTTCTTC	CASSYTNGQGLQYNEQFF	TRBJ2-1	TRBD1	TRBV5-6	.
TGCAGTGCTAGAGGATCCTGGCTAGCGGAAGCCTACGAGCAGTACTTC	CSARGSWLAEAYEQYF	TRBJ2-7	TRBD2	TRBV20-1	many
TGTGCCACCAGCATCCGGGAGAACACTGAAGCTTTCTTT	CATSIRENTEAFF	TRBJ1-1	.	TRBV15	many
TGCGCCAGCAGCCAGGCATCGGGAGCCAAGCGCGAAAAACTGTTTTTT	CASSQASGAKREKLFF	TRBJ1-4	.	TRBV4-3	.